The clone carrying this T cell receptor beta chain was counted a few times. These data are taken from a study of blood T cell repertoires in COVID-19. Some clones are missing from TCRdb's copy, which holds only in-frame ones; the method was immunoSEQ multiplex PCR. The table records 120,000 or so clones, around four fifths of them present only once. This CDR3 is 20 amino acids long. The V segment lost 0 bases and the J segment 4 bases; nucleotides outside the gene matches: 16. Germline-derived CDR1 and CDR2 are SGDLS and YYNGEE. Sequencing input: peripheral blood. This TCR was sampled from a man between 60 and 70 years old with acute or convalescent COVID-19. The chain carries TRBV9 and TRBJ2-1; the match to TRBD1 covers 10 bases. This CDR3 reads CASSVVGSRPGQGNYNEQFF. The CDR3 nucleotides are TGTGCCAGCAGCGTAGTAGGAAGCAGACCGGGACAGGGGAATTACAATGAGCAGTTCTTC.